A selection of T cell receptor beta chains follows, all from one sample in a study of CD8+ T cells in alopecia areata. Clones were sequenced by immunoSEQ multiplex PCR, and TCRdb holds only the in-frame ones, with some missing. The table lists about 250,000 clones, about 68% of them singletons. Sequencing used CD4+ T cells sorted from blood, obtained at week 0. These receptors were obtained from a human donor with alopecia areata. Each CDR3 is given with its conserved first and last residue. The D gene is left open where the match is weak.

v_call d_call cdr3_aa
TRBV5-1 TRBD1 CASSPGQDPNRQYF
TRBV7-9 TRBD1 CASSWGDRDYNEQFF
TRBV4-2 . CASSQDTSGTGTGELFF
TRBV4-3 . CASSQDRLGYNEQFF
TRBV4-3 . CASSQDRADNEQFF
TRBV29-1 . CTVNAPTRPSTDTQYF
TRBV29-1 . CSASGHVNTGELFF
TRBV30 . CAWSVSAGPSYEQYF
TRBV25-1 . CASSDGLETQYF
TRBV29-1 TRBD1 CSVETGAGTQYF
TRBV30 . CAWRDKGRRGYGYTF
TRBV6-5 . CASTAYTSTDTQYF
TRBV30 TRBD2 CAWSGVWGGQETQYF
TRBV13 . CASSLPANEQYF
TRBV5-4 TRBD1 CASSRGQGIYEQYF
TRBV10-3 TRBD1 CAIAGQGETQYF
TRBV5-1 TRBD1 CASSGQGNEKLFF
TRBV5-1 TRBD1 CASSLTRGTEAFF
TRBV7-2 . CASSLYFPPLHF
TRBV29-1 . CSVDRNQETQYF
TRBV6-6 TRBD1 CASTITGQGSDTQYF
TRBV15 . CATSRRQGADTQYF
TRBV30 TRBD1 CAFRRLPRGQGKSGNTIYF
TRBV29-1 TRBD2 CSARLAEYNEQFF
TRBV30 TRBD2 CAWSGDIFTGTSGGQLYEQYF